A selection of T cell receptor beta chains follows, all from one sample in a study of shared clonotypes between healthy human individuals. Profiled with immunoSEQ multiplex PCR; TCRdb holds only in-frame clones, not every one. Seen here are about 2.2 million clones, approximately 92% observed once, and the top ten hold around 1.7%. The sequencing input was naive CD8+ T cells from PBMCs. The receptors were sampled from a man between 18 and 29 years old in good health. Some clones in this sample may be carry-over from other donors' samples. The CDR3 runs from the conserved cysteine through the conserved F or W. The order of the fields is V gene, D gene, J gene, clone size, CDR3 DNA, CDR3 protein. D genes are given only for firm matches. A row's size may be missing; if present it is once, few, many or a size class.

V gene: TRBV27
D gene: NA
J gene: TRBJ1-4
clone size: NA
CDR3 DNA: TGTGCGGCAGGGATACGAAGTGAAAAACTGTTTTTT
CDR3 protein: CAAGIRSEKLFF

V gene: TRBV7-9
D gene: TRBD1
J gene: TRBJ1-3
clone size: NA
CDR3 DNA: TGTGCCAACAGGGGGGACTTTGACTCTGGAAACACCATATATTTT
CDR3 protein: CANRGDFDSGNTIYF

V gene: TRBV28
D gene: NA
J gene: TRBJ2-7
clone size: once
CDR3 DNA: TGTGCCAGCAGTTCCCCGACGGTGTCCTACGAGCAGTACTTC
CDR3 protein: CASSSPTVSYEQYF

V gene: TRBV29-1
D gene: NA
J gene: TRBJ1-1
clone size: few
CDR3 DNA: TGCAGCGTTGATCGACAGATGAACACTGAAGCTTTCTTT
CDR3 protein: CSVDRQMNTEAFF

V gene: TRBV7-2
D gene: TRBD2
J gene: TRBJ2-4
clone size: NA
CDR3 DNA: TGTGCCAGCAGCCCAATGCCTAGCGGGAGTGAGGGCAAAAACATTCAGTACTTC
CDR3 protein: CASSPMPSGSEGKNIQYF

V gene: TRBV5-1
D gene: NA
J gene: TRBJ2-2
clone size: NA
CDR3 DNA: TGCGCCAGCAGCTGGAAGACAGTGAACACCGGGGGGCTGTTTTTT
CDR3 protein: CASSWKTVNTGGLFF

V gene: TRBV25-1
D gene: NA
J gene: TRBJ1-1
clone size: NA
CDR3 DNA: TGTGCCAGCAGTGCGGGGGGGCTCACTGAAGCTTTCTTT
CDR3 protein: CASSAGGLTEAFF

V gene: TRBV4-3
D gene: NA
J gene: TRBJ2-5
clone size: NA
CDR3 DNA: TGCGCCAGCAGCCAAGAGCTGGGTTCGTTCCAAGAGACCCAGTACTTC
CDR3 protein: CASSQELGSFQETQYF

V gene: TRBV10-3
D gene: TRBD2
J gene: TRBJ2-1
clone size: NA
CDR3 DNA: TGTGCCATCAGTGACCCCACCGGACTAGCGACTCGACAATACGATGAGCAGTTCTTC
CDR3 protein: CAISDPTGLATRQYDEQFF

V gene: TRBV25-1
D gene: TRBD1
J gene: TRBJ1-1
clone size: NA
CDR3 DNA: TGTGCCAGCAGCCGGACAGGTCGGATGACTGAAGCTTTCTTT
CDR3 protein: CASSRTGRMTEAFF

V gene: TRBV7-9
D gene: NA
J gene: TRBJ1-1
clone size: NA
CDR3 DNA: TGTGCCAGCAGCTTAGATACGAACACTGAAGCTTTCTTT
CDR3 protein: CASSLDTNTEAFF

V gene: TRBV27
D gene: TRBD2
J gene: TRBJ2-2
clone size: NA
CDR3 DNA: TGTGCCAGCAGAACAGCGGGAGAGGGCACCGGGGAGCTGTTTTTT
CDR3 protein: CASRTAGEGTGELFF

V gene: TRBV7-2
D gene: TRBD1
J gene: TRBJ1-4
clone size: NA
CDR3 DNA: TGTGCCAGCAGCTCACCCGGGACAGGGTTTGAAAAACTGTTTTTT
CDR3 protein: CASSSPGTGFEKLFF

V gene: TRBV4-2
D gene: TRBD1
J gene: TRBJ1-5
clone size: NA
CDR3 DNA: TGTGCCAGCAGCCAATTAGGAAGGACAGGGTTAACCCTAGTAAATCAGCCCCAGCATTTT
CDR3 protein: CASSQLGRTGLTLVNQPQHF

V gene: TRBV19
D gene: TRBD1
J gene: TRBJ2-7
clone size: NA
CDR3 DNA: TGTGCCACGAGGACAGGGCGCGGGTCCTACGAGCAGTACTTC
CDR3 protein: CATRTGRGSYEQYF

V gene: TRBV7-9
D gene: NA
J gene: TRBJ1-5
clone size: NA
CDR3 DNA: TGTGCCAGCAGCCCAGGGGCCGCCGGGGGCAATCAGCCCCAGCATTTT
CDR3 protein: CASSPGAAGGNQPQHF

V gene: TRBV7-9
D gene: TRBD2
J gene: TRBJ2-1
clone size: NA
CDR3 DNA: TGTGCCAGCAGCTGGCTAGCGGGGGATTCCTACAATGAGCAGTTCTTC
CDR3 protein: CASSWLAGDSYNEQFF

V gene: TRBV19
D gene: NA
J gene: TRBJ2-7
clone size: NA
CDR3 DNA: TGTGCCAGTAGCGATCCGACTGGCTCCTACGAGCAGTACTTC
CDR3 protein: CASSDPTGSYEQYF

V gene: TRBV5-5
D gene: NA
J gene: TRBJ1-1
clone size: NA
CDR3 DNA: TGTGCCAGCAGCTTCGCCCGGAGAGGTACTGAAGCTTTCTTT
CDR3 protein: CASSFARRGTEAFF

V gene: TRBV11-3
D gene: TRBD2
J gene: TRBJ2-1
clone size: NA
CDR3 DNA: TGTGCCAGCAGCTCCTTAGCGGGAGGGTCCTACAATGAGCAGTTCTTC
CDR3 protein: CASSSLAGGSYNEQFF

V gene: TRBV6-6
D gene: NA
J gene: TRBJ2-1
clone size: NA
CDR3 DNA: TGTGCCAGCAGTTACTCAGCCAGGGTGGCGGCCAATGAGCAGTTCTTC
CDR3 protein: CASSYSARVAANEQFF

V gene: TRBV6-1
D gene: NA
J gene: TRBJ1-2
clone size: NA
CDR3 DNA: TGTGCCAGCAGTGAAGTAAACAGTTTTAACTATGGCTACACCTTC
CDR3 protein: CASSEVNSFNYGYTF

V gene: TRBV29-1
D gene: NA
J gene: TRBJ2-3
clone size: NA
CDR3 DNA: TGCAGCGTTGAGTTTGCTAGTACAGATACGCAGTATTTT
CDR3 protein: CSVEFASTDTQYF

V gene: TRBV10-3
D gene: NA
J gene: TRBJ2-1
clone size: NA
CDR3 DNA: TGTGCCATCAGTGTAACGAATCCGATCTCCTACAATGAGCAGTTCTTC
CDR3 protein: CAISVTNPISYNEQFF

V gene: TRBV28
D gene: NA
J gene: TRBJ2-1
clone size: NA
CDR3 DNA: TGTGCCAGTGAGACAAGGGGCTACAATGAGCAGTTCTTC
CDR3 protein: CASETRGYNEQFF

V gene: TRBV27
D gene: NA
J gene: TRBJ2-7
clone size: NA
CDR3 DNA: TGTGCCAGCAGTTTTGCTTTTTCTGGCGAGCAGTACTTC
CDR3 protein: CASSFAFSGEQYF

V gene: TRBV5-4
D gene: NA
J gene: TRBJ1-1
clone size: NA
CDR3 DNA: TGTGCCAGCAGCCTCGGGGGCAGGGGCACTGAAGCTTTCTTT
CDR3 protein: CASSLGGRGTEAFF

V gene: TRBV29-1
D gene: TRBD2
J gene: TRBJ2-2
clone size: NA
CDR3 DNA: TGCAGCGTTGTACCGACCTGGACTAGCGGAAACACCGGGGAGCTGTTTTTT
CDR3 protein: CSVVPTWTSGNTGELFF

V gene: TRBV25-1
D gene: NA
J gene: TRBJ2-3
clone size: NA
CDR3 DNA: TGTGCCAGCAGTAATCAAGCGGGCCCAGAAGGCACAGATACGCAGTATTTT
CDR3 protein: CASSNQAGPEGTDTQYF

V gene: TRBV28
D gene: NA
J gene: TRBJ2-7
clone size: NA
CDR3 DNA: TGTGCCAGCAGCAATCCCGTGCTGGAGTACTTC
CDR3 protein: CASSNPVLEYF

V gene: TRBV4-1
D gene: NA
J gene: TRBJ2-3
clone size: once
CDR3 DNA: TGCGCCAGCAGCCAGTTGGGCTATAGCACAGATACGCAGTATTTT
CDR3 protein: CASSQLGYSTDTQYF

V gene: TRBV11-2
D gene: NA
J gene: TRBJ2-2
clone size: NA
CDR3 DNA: TGTGCCAGCAGGAAGACCGGGAAACCGAACACCGGGGAGCTGTTTTTT
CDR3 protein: CASRKTGKPNTGELFF

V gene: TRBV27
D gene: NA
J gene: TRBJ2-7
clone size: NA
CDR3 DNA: TGTGCCAGCAGTCTGCGGGGTGGGACCGAGCAGTACTTC
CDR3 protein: CASSLRGGTEQYF

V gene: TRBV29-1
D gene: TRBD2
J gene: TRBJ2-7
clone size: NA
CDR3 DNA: TGCAGCGTCGCCGTGGGAGGGAAATCCTACGAGCAGTACTTC
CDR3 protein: CSVAVGGKSYEQYF

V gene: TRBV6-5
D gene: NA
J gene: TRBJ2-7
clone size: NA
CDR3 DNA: TGTGCCAGCAGTCAGGGGGGAGAGGTATACGAGCAGTACTTC
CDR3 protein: CASSQGGEVYEQYF

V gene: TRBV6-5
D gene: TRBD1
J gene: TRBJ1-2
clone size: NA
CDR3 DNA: TGTGCCAGCAGTTACGCCCTTCGGACAGGCGACTATGGCTACACCTTC
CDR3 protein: CASSYALRTGDYGYTF

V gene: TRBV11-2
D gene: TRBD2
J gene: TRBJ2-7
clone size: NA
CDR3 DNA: TGTGCCAGCAGCGAAGAGCGGGACCCCGAGCAGTACTTC
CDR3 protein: CASSEERDPEQYF

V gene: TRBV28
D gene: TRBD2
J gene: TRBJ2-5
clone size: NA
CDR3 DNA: TGTGCCAGCAGTTCCTGGGCTAGCGGGAATCAAGAGACCCAGTACTTC
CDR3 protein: CASSSWASGNQETQYF

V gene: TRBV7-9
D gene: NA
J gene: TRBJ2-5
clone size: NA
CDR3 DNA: TGTGCCAGCAGCTTAGCAGAGGAGACCCAGTACTTC
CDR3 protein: CASSLAEETQYF

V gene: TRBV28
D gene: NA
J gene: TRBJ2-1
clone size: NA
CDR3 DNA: TGTGCCAGCAGTCAGGTAGGCTCGGGTATCGAGCAGTTCTTC
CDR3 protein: CASSQVGSGIEQFF

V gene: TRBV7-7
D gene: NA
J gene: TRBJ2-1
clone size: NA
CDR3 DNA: TGTGCCAGCAGCTTAGAGAGGGCCGATGAGCAGTTCTTC
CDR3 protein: CASSLERADEQFF

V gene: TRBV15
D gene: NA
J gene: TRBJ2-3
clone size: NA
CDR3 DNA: TGTGCCACCAGCAGAGATATGGACCTGCCAGATACGCAGTATTTT
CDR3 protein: CATSRDMDLPDTQYF

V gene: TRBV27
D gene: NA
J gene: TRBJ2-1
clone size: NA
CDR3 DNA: TGTGCCAGCAGTTTATCCGTAGTCAATGAGCAGTTCTTC
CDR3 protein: CASSLSVVNEQFF

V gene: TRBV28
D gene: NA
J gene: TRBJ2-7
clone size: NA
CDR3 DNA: TGTGCCAGCAGTTCCATCCACGGGGCGTCCTACGAGCAGTACTTC
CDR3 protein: CASSSIHGASYEQYF

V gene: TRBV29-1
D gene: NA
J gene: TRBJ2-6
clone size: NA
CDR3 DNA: TGCAGCGTTGTTGCGACAGGACCTGGGGCCAACGTCCTGACTTTC
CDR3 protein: CSVVATGPGANVLTF

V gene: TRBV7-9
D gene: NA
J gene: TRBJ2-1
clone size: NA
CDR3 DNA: TGTGCCAGCAGCGTATCTAGTGAGCAGTTCTTC
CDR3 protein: CASSVSSEQFF

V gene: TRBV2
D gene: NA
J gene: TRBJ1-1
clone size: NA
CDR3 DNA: TGTGCCAGCAGTGAATGGGAGGGCACTGAAGCTTTCTTT
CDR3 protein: CASSEWEGTEAFF

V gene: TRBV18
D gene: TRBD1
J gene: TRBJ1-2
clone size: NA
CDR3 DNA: TGTGCCAGCTCACCTCCCGGGACAGGGTCGTATGGCTACACCTTC
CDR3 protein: CASSPPGTGSYGYTF